Shown below are 12 T cell receptor beta chains from a single sample sequenced in a study of identical twins. In TCRdb, the 5' RACE reads were re-called with MiXCR into one record per CDR3 protein. The table has more than 200,000 distinct CDR3 sequences, around 15% seen once. Sequencing was carried out using memory (CD45RO+) T cells sorted from blood. These receptor sequences come from a woman aged 18-35 years in good health.

V usage is TRBV11-2 and J usage is TRBJ2-3; D might be TRBD2 (5 bases). CDR3 length equals 19 residues. CDR1 and CDR2 (germline): SGHAT, FQNNGV. Trimming removed 1 base at V and 2 bases at J, with 22 bases between. For the CDR3, the DNA is TGTGCCAGCAGCTTAGTCCCCAGCGGCCCATATATGATCACAGATACGCAGTATTTT. Translating gives CASSLVPSGPYMITDTQYF.

The V gene is TRBV20-1, the J gene TRBJ2-5; a possible D gene is TRBD1 (5 bases). This CDR3 spans 13 amino acids. Germline V gene data show CDR1 as DFQATT and CDR2 as SNEGSKA (reference sequence). V was clipped by 6 bases and J by 6 bases, with 17 bases between them. The CDR3, as DNA: TGCAGTGCCCCCGGGCAGGGCGGACAGACCCAGTACTTC. Protein product: CSAPGQGGQTQYF.

This clonotype was detected ten times or more. V is TRBV27 and J is TRBJ2-7; 9 bases agree with TRBD2. The V gene's germline CDR1 is MNHEY and CDR2 SMNVEV (reference sequence). This CDR3 region has 18 residues. V lost 6 bases and J lost 2; bases outside the gene matches: 17. The CDR3 nucleotides are TGTGCCAGCAGCTCCTTAGGGGCCTTAGCGGGAGTTCCCTACGAGCAGTACTTC. Protein sequence: CASSSLGALAGVPYEQYF.

The CDR3 sequence is CASPWKGEGEQYF. CDR3 nucleotide sequence: TGTGCCAGCCCATGGAAGGGTGAGGGCGAGCAGTACTTC. The rearrangement joins TRBV19 to TRBJ2-7, with D perhaps TRBD2 (5 bases). V was trimmed by 9 bases and J by 6 bases, leaving 18 bases between them. CDR3 length: 13 residues. Germline CDR1 and CDR2: LNHDA and SQIVND (reference sequence). Variable domain in full (rest from reference TRBV19 and TRBJ2-7): DGGITQSPKYLFRKEGQNVTLSCEQNLNHDAMYWYRQDPGQGLRLIYYSQIVNDFQKGDIAEGYSVSREKKESFPLTVTSAQKNPTAFYLCASPWKGEGEQYFGPGTRLTVT.

There are a few counts of this clonotype. The genes are TRBV10-2 and TRBJ2-7; TRBD2 matches at 9 bases. CDR3 length: 13 residues. V lost 7 bases to trimming and J lost 4 bases; unmatched junction nucleotides: 5. Germline loops: CDR1 WSHSY, CDR2 SAAADI. The CDR3 nucleotides read TGCGCCAGCACGGTTCTAGCGGGATACGAGCAGTACTTC. Its protein product is CASTVLAGYEQYF.

There are a few counts of this clonotype. The chain has TRBV5-6 and TRBJ1-1; D ambiguous. Germline assignment: CDR1 SGHDT and CDR2 YYEEEE. The length of the CDR3 is 15 residues. The V end was cut by 5 bases, the J end by 6 bases, with 20 bases between. In DNA form, the CDR3 reads TGTGCCAGCAGTCGGACCGATGGACGGGGTCCTGAAGCTTTCTTT. This sequence encodes CASSRTDGRGPEAFF.

This rearrangement joins TRBV6-1 to TRBJ1-3, with 8 nucleotides matching TRBD1. The junction had 5 bases not matched to a gene; V was cut back by 8 bases and J by 2 bases. Germline loops: CDR1 MNHNS, CDR2 SASEGT. The CDR3 is made up of 14 amino acids. The CDR3 is CASCSGGPGNTIYF. Here the CDR3 DNA reads TGTGCCAGCTGCTCAGGGGGCCCTGGAAACACCATATATTTT.

This clonotype was found a few times. The chain links TRBV4-3 to TRBJ2-3; the D gene is possibly TRBD2 (5 bases). Germline loops: CDR1 LGHNA, CDR2 YSLEER. This CDR3 region has 14 residues. V was pared by 0 bases and J by 6 bases, with 10 bases between. CDR3 amino acids: CASSQEPRGDTQYF. The CDR3 DNA reads TGCGCCAGCAGCCAAGAGCCCCGAGGGGATACGCAGTATTTT.

The table lists this clonotype with a few counts. The genes are TRBV3-1 and TRBJ2-5, with D perhaps matching TRBD1 (5 bases). The CDR3 is 15 residues long. Germline V gene lookup returns CDR1 LGHDT and CDR2 YNNKEL (reference sequence). Trimming removed 0 bases from V and 1 base from J, with 9 bases in between. This chain's CDR3 is CASSQEWGLQETQYF. For the CDR3, the DNA is TGTGCCAGCAGCCAAGAATGGGGCCTCCAAGAGACCCAGTACTTC.

V is TRBV6-5 and J is TRBJ1-6; D unresolved. The V gene lost 4 bases and the J gene lost 8 bases, with 15 bases spanning the gap. Germline V lookup: CDR1 MNHEY, CDR2 SVGAGI. This CDR3 is built from 15 residues. The CDR3 nucleotides are TGTGCCAGCAGTTCGAGAAGAGGGTACGATTCACCCCTCCACTTT. Translated, it gives CASSSRRGYDSPLHF.

The rearrangement uses TRBV7-2 and TRBJ2-7; D gene ambiguous. This CDR3 has 16 amino acids. The germline V gene has CDR1 SGHTA and CDR2 FQGNSA. V shed 1 base and J shed 1 base, with 14 bases lying between them. The CDR3 nucleotides read TGTGCCAGCAGCTTAGGCGTGAGGAAAGCTTCCTACGAGCAGTACTTC. Protein: CASSLGVRKASYEQYF.

There are a few counts of this clonotype. The chain recombines TRBV19 with TRBJ2-1; D unresolved. V lost 1 base and J lost 4, with 20 bases in between. From germline, CDR1 is LNHDA and CDR2 SQIVND (reference sequence). The CDR3 contains 18 residues. DNA for the CDR3: TGTGCCAGTAGTATAGGCCCCTCTGGGGTTAAAGAGTACAATGAGCAGTTCTTC. Translating it yields CASSIGPSGVKEYNEQFF.